These 29 T cell receptor beta chains came from one sample sequenced in a study of blood T cell repertoires in COVID-19. Only in-frame clones appear in the TCRdb table, and some are missing; sequencing was by immunoSEQ multiplex PCR. The data show tens of thousands of clones, 89% seen once. Sequenced material: peripheral blood. All receptors come from a man in his 70s with active COVID-19.

The V and J genes are TRBV3-1 (or the pseudogene TRBV3-2) and TRBJ2-7; 10 bases align to TRBD1. The CDR3 sequence is 14 residues long. Trimming removed 5 bases from V and 5 bases from J; junction bases left unmatched: 6. In germline, CDR1 is LGHDT, CDR2 YNNKEL (reference sequence). DNA of the CDR3: TGTGCCAGCAGCGACCGGGACAGGGGTGACGAGCAGTACTTC. This gives the protein CASSDRDRGDEQYF.

This chain uses TRBV2 with TRBJ1-2; D remains ambiguous. V was cut by 4 bases and J by 7 bases, with 19 bases left in between. Germline V gene data show CDR1 as SNHLY and CDR2 as FYNNEI. The CDR3 consists of 15 residues. CDR3 DNA sequence: TGTGCCAGCAGTGTCCAACAAGGCGCCCGGGGTGGCTACACCTTC. This encodes CASSVQQGARGGYTF.

V gene TRBV14 combines with J gene TRBJ2-7; 13 bases fit TRBD2. Unmatched junction bases numbered 3, after V lost 4 bases and J lost 6 bases. This CDR3 has 14 amino acids. Germline values: CDR1 SGHDN, CDR2 FVKESK. In DNA form, the CDR3 reads TGTGCCAGCAGCCCCCGACTAGCGGGGGGCGAGCAGTACTTC. Its translation: CASSPRLAGGEQYF. Combining the CDR3 with reference TRBV14 and TRBJ2-7 gives the whole variable domain EAGVTQFPSHSVIEKGQTVTLRCDPISGHDNLYWYRRVMGKEIKFLLHFVKESKQDESGMPNNRFLAERTGGTYSTLKVQPAELEDSGVYFCASSPRLAGGEQYFGPGTRLTVT.

J is TRBJ2-5 and V is TRBV24-1; D is perhaps TRBD2 (6 bases). V dropped 5 bases and J dropped 2 bases, with 8 bases sitting between them. In germline, CDR1 is KGHDR, CDR2 SFDVKD. The CDR3 length is 13 residues. The CDR3 DNA reads TGTGCCACCAGTGGCGGGGATCAAGAGACCCAGTACTTC. Protein: CATSGGDQETQYF.

V gene TRBV7-2 combines with J gene TRBJ2-5, with 8 bases aligning to TRBD1. V shed 5 bases and J 5 bases; nucleotides not matched to a gene: 7. Germline CDR1 and CDR2: SGHTA and FQGNSA. This CDR3 has 14 amino acids. CDR3 residues: CASSARGPGETQYF. The DNA of the CDR3 is TGTGCCAGCAGCGCCAGGGGGCCCGGGGAGACCCAGTACTTC.

This chain connects TRBV5-4 to TRBJ1-1; a weak D match, TRBD1 (5 bases). Between the trimmed V and J ends, which lost 4 bases and 3 bases, there was a span of 10 bases. From germline, CDR1 is SGHNT and CDR2 YYREEE (reference sequence). The CDR3 is 13 amino acids. CDR3 sequence (DNA): TGTGCCAGCAGCCTGGGGGGGGACACTGAAGCTTTCTTT. This gives the protein CASSLGGDTEAFF.

This chain links TRBV9 with TRBJ2-1; the match to TRBD2 covers 12 bases. The CDR3 consists of 16 residues. Per the germline V gene, CDR1 is SGDLS and CDR2 is YYNGEE. Trimming took 3 bases from V and 9 from J; bases not matched to a gene: 10. The CDR3 loop reads CASSDRLGTSGSEQFF. The CDR3 DNA reads as TGTGCCAGCAGCGACAGACTCGGGACTAGCGGGTCTGAGCAGTTCTTC.

Worth noting for this clone: At one end the junction does not follow the germline gene, possibly because of a read error. This rearrangement joins TRBV5-1 to TRBJ2-7; D is perhaps TRBD1 (7 bases). The CDR3 sequence is 14 residues long. Germline V gene sequence: CDR1 SGHRS, CDR2 YFSETQ. CDR3 coding DNA: TGCGCCAGCAGATTGGAGGGGGCCTCCTACGAGCAGTACTTC. This translates into CASRLEGASYEQYF.

The CDR3 loop reads CASSLGAGLSYNEQFF. CDR3 DNA: TGCGCCAGCAGCTTAGGCGCGGGGCTCTCCTACAATGAGCAGTTCTTC. The chain carries TRBV5-1 and TRBJ2-1; the D gene is possibly TRBD2 (6 bases). Germline V gene data show CDR1 as SGHRS and CDR2 as YFSETQ. The CDR3 is 16 amino acids. Trimming removed 2 bases from V and 0 bases from J, with 12 bases in between.

This clone was counted once. The V call is TRBV5-1, the J call TRBJ1-1; 9 nucleotides line up with TRBD1. CDR1 is SGHRS and CDR2 is YFSETQ in the germline V gene. This CDR3 is 15 amino acids long. V lost 4 bases, J lost 4 bases, and 8 bases stayed unmatched. As DNA, the CDR3 is TGCGCCAGCAGCCGGACCGGGACAGGGACCACTGAAGCTTTCTTT. This encodes CASSRTGTGTTEAFF.

CDR3 bases: TGTGCCAGTAGTCCTCAGAGGGACAATGAGCAGTTCTTC. It yields the protein CASSPQRDNEQFF. This chain uses TRBV19 with TRBJ2-1; perhaps TRBD2 as D (5 bases). CDR1 LNHDA and CDR2 SQIVND come from the germline V gene (reference sequence). Trimming shortened V by 5 bases and J by 5 bases, and 10 bases separated the two germline ends. The CDR3 is made up of 13 amino acids. Variable domain in full (rest from reference TRBV19 and TRBJ2-1): DGGITQSPKYLFRKEGQNVTLSCEQNLNHDAMYWYRQDPGQGLRLIYYSQIVNDFQKGDIAEGYSVSREKKESFPLTVTSAQKNPTAFYLCASSPQRDNEQFFGPGTRLTVL.

This rearrangement joins TRBV5-4 to TRBJ1-2, with D maybe TRBD1 (6 bases). The length of the CDR3 is 15 residues. V was cut by 2 bases and J by 4 bases, with 15 bases left in between. Germline-derived CDR1 and CDR2 are SGHNT and YYREEE (reference sequence). DNA of the CDR3: TGTGCCAGCAGCTTAAAGGGGGGGCTGGCCTATGGCTACACCTTC. Amino acids: CASSLKGGLAYGYTF.

The chain joins TRBV28 to TRBJ1-5; perhaps TRBD1 as D (5 bases). CDR1 is MDHEN and CDR2 is SYDVKM in the germline V gene. The CDR3 runs to 13 residues. The CDR3 loop is CVVGGPGDQPQHF. CDR3 bases: TGTGTGGTCGGGGGACCGGGCGATCAGCCCCAGCATTTT.

The J gene is TRBJ2-7, the V gene TRBV6-2 or TRBV6-3; TRBD2 might be the D (6 bases). The V end was cut by 0 bases, the J end by 1 base, with 10 bases between. Germline CDR1 is MNHEY and CDR2 is SVGEGT. This CDR3 is built from 15 residues. CDR3 sequence (DNA): TGTGCCAGCAGTTACTCGAGGCGGGGATCCTACGAGCAGTACTTC. It codes for CASSYSRRGSYEQYF.

This chain uses TRBV29-1 with TRBJ2-7, with D perhaps matching TRBD1 (6 bases). The germline CDR1 and CDR2 sequences are SQVTM and ANQGSEA. The V gene lost 6 bases and the J gene lost 0 bases, with 15 bases spanning the gap. The CDR3 length is 14 residues. The CDR3 region has the DNA TGCAGCGTGACGGCCACAGGGAGCTCCTACGAGCAGTACTTC. The encoded protein is CSVTATGSSYEQYF.

The V call is TRBV7-2, the J call TRBJ2-1; D is perhaps TRBD1 (6 bases). From germline, CDR1 is SGHTA and CDR2 FQGNSA. This CDR3 is 14 amino acids long. Trimming cost V 5 bases and J 3 bases, with 11 bases left between them. The CDR3 region has the DNA TGTGCCAGCAGCCCCCGGGACAACTACAATGAGCAGTTCTTC. Translated, it gives CASSPRDNYNEQFF.

J is TRBJ1-3 and V is TRBV7-2; D is unresolved. Trimming shortened V by 7 bases and J by 0 bases, and 10 bases separated the two germline ends. Germline V CDR1 and CDR2: SGHTA, FQGNSA. The CDR3 is 14 amino acids. CDR3 region: CASTSSRSGNTIYF. The CDR3 DNA is TGTGCCAGCACCTCAAGCCGCTCTGGAAACACCATATATTTT.

The sample holds one count of this clone. The chain employs TRBV5-1 and TRBJ2-1, with 7 bases aligning to TRBD1. CDR3 size: 15 residues. The germline gives CDR1 SGHRS, CDR2 YFSETQ. Trimming at V came to 1 base and at J to 6 bases, leaving 7 bases not matched to a gene. CDR3 nucleotides: TGCGCCAGCAGCTTGAACAGGGGTGACGCCAATGAGCAGTTCTTC. This translates into CASSLNRGDANEQFF.

The chain joins TRBV5-1 to TRBJ2-1, with 7 bases matching TRBD1. The V segment lost 0 bases and the J segment 6 bases; nucleotides outside the gene matches: 9. Germline V gives CDR1 SGHRS, CDR2 YFSETQ. The CDR3 runs 16 residues. CDR3 in amino acids: CASSLGDRVVANEQFF. The CDR3, as DNA: TGCGCCAGCAGCTTGGGAGACAGGGTTGTGGCCAATGAGCAGTTCTTC.

The rearrangement links TRBV6-2 or TRBV6-3 to TRBJ2-1; the match to TRBD1 covers 9 bases. CDR1 is MNHEY and CDR2 is SVGEGT in the germline V gene. This CDR3 is 15 amino acids long. Trimming at V came to 5 bases and at J to 6 bases, leaving 8 bases not matched to a gene. CDR3 DNA sequence: TGTGCCAGCAGTGAGGGACAGGGAGTACTCAATGAGCAGTTCTTC. Its translation is CASSEGQGVLNEQFF.

The chain has TRBV7-3 and TRBJ2-1; D gene ambiguous. Germline V CDR1 and CDR2: SGHTA, FQGTGA. Between the trimmed V and J ends, which lost 5 bases and 5 bases, there was a span of 16 bases. The CDR3 is 15 residues long. For the CDR3, the DNA is TGTGCCAGCAGCCCTATCGTGCGGATCGACAATGAGCAGTTCTTC. This sequence encodes CASSPIVRIDNEQFF.

This clone was picked up a small number of times. V and J are TRBV10-2 and TRBJ2-7; D is undetermined. The CDR3 covers 12 residues. Looked up from germline, CDR1 is WSHSY and CDR2 is SAAADI. V was pared by 10 bases and J by 1 base, with 11 bases between. The CDR3 reads CATRSPSYEQYF. CDR3 bases: TGCGCCACCCGGAGTCCTTCCTACGAGCAGTACTTC.

This clone was observed a single time. J is TRBJ2-2 and V is TRBV25-1; D uncertain. Germline V CDR1 and CDR2: MGHDK, SYGVNS. Trimming left V 1 base short and J 4 bases short, with 10 bases between. This CDR3 has 15 residues. The chain's CDR3 is CASSESRGVTGELFF. The CDR3 DNA is TGTGCCAGCAGTGAATCGAGAGGAGTCACCGGGGAGCTGTTTTTT.

The chain couples TRBV9 to TRBJ2-3, with TRBD2 matching over 12 bases. Germline lookup yields CDR1 SGDLS and CDR2 YYNGEE. V dropped 4 bases and J dropped 3; count of bases not matched to a gene: 6. The CDR3 totals 16 residues. For the CDR3, the DNA is TGTGCCAGCAGCTCCCTAGCGGGGGGGCTTACAGATACGCAGTATTTT. It yields the protein CASSSLAGGLTDTQYF.

The table lists this clone with a count of one. The rearrangement uses TRBV19 and TRBJ2-3, with 10 bases that match TRBD2. After removal of 5 bases from V and 2 bases from J, the junction contained 7 bases not matched to a gene. Germline lookup yields CDR1 LNHDA and CDR2 SQIVND (reference sequence). This CDR3 region has 16 residues. In nucleotides, the CDR3 is TGTGCCAGTAGTGGAGTGAGCGGGGGGGCCACAGATACGCAGTATTTT. Amino acid sequence: CASSGVSGGATDTQYF.

The rearrangement uses TRBV19 and TRBJ1-2, with 8 bases fitting TRBD1. CDR1 and CDR2 from the germline V gene are LNHDA and SQIVND (reference sequence). This CDR3 has 16 amino acids. V shed 5 bases and J 0 bases; nucleotides not matched to a gene: 8. CDR3 region: CASSPGTGITNYGYTF. CDR3 DNA: TGTGCCAGTAGTCCCGGGACAGGCATAACTAACTATGGCTACACCTTC.

V is TRBV4-2 and J is TRBJ2-1; D unresolved. CDR3 length equals 18 residues. V dropped 0 bases and J dropped 0 bases, with 15 bases sitting between them. CDR1 and CDR2 from the germline V gene are LGHNA and YNFKEQ. The CDR3 bases are TGTGCCAGCAGCCAAGAGGGTCTGCGGCCCAGCTCCTACAATGAGCAGTTCTTC. This sequence encodes CASSQEGLRPSSYNEQFF.

The V and J genes are TRBV5-1 and TRBJ1-1, with TRBD1 matching 7 bases. This CDR3 contains 14 residues. The germline V gene has CDR1 SGHRS and CDR2 YFSETQ. Unmatched junction bases numbered 4, after V lost 0 bases and J lost 5 bases. CDR3: CASSLEGARTEAFF. DNA of the CDR3: TGCGCCAGCAGCTTGGAGGGGGCGCGGACTGAAGCTTTCTTT.

This sequence joins TRBV5-5 and TRBJ2-5; TRBD2 is a possible D gene (6 bases). Germline loops: CDR1 SGHKS, CDR2 YYEKEE (reference sequence). The CDR3 is 16 residues long. Trimming removed 0 bases at V and 2 bases at J, with 14 bases between. The CDR3 sequence is CASSLALAGLQETQYF. The CDR3 DNA is TGTGCCAGCAGCTTGGCACTCGCGGGGTTACAAGAGACCCAGTACTTC.